This TCR beta chain derives from a study of control samples from healthy donors and cancer patients. Per the germline V gene, CDR1 is SGHRS and CDR2 is YFSETQ. The CDR3 sequence is 15 residues long. J lost 4 bases, V lost 0 bases, and 4 bases had no gene match. Sequencing used immunoSEQ multiplex PCR; TCRdb keeps in-frame clones, though not all of them. This table has about 170,000 clones, around 94% appearing once. V usage is TRBV5-1 and J usage is TRBJ1-5; 7 bases map to TRBD1. The TCR was taken from a woman between 18 and 30 years old in good health. Sequences were obtained from blood. The CDR3, as DNA: TGCGCCAGCAGCTTGGTCTGGGGACAGAATCAGCCCCAGCATTTT. This codes for CASSLVWGQNQPQHF.